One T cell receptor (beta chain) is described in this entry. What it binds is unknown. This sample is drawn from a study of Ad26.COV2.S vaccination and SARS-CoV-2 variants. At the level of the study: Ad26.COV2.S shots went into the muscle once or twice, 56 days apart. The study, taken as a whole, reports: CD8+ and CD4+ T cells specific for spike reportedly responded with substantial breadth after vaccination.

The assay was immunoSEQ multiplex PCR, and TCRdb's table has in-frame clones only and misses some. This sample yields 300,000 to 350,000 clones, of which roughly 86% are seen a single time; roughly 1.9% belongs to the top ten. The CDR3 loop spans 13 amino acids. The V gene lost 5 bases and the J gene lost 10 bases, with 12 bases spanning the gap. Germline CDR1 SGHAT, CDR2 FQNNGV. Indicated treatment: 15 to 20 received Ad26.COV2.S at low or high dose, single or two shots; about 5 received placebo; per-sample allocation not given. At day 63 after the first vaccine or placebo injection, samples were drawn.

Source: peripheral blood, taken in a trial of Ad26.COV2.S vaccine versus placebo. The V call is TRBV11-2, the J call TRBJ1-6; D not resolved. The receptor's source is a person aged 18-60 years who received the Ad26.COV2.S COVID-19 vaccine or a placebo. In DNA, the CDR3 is TGTGCCAGCAGCGAGGGATTAATATCACCCCTCCACTTT. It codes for CASSEGLISPLHF. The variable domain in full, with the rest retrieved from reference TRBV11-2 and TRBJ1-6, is EAGVAQSPRYKIIEKRQSVAFWCNPISGHATLYWYQQILGQGPKLLIQFQNNGVVDDSQLPKDRFSAERLKGVDSTLKIQPAKLEDSAVYLCASSEGLISPLHFGNGTRLTVT.